A selection of T cell receptor beta chains follows, all from one sample in a study of shared clonotypes between healthy human individuals. Sequencing was performed with immunoSEQ multiplex PCR; in TCRdb, only in-frame clones are kept and a portion is missing. The top ten clones hold around 0.4% of a sample with approximately 2,000,000 clones, about nine tenths of them seen once. The sequencing sample was made of naive CD4+ T cells from PBMCs. The receptors were gathered from a man between 18 and 29 years old in good health. Some clones in this sample may be carry-over from other donors' samples. Both conserved end residues are part of each CDR3. The D gene is left open where the match is weak. Expanded clones are given a class, and other clones once, few, many or no size at all.

>TRBJ1-1|-|-|TRBV6-5
TGTGCCAGCAGTGTCGTCGGGGGGAACACTGAAGCTTTCTTT
CASSVVGGNTEAFF
>TRBJ2-2|-|-|TRBV14
TGTGCCAGCAGCCAAGAGGTCCCGGGCGCCGGGGAGCTGTTTTTT
CASSQEVPGAGELFF
>TRBJ2-7|TRBD1|-|TRBV27
TGTGCCAGCAGTTCCTGGGGACAGGGAACCTACGAGCAGTACTTC
CASSSWGQGTYEQYF
>TRBJ2-2|-|-|TRBV5-4
TGTGCCAGCAGTATCGAAAACACCGGGGAGCTGTTTTTT
CASSIENTGELFF
>TRBJ2-7|TRBD2|once|TRBV2
TGTGCCAGCAGTCGGACTAGCGGGTTCTACGAGCAGTACTTC
CASSRTSGFYEQYF
>TRBJ2-7|-|-|TRBV6-1
TGTGCCAGCATACTTTCCTACGAGCAGTACTTC
CASILSYEQYF
>TRBJ1-2|TRBD1|-|TRBV5-6
TGTGCCAGCAGCTTACTCCGTGACAGGGCCGTTTATGGCTACACCTTC
CASSLLRDRAVYGYTF
>TRBJ2-2|-|-|TRBV2
TGTGCCACCAGCCTCATCACCGGGGAGCTGTTTTTT
CATSLITGELFF
>TRBJ2-2|-|-|TRBV5-1
TGCGCCAGCAGGTTTGACACCGGGGAGCTGTTTTTT
CASRFDTGELFF
>TRBJ1-1|-|-|TRBV9
TGTGCCAGCAGCGTAGAAGTGAACACTGAAGCTTTCTTT
CASSVEVNTEAFF
>TRBJ1-2|TRBD1|-|TRBV19
TGTGCCAGTAGTGGGCGACAGGGACCAAACTATGGCTACACCTTC
CASSGRQGPNYGYTF
>TRBJ2-7|TRBD2|-|TRBV4-2
TGTGCCAGCAGCCGACAAGGGACTAGCGCTTTTGGAGTCGAGCAGTACTTC
CASSRQGTSAFGVEQYF
>TRBJ2-7|TRBD1|-|TRBV9
TGTGCCAGCAGCGTGGGACAGGGGGATATCTACGAGCAGTACTTC
CASSVGQGDIYEQYF
>TRBJ1-3|-|-|TRBV5-1
TGCGCCAGCAGCTCGGGAGATAGCTCTGGAAACACCATATATTTT
CASSSGDSSGNTIYF
>TRBJ2-5|-|once|TRBV4-1
TGCGCCAGCAGCCGCGGGTTCCTAGAGACCCAGTACTTC
CASSRGFLETQYF
>TRBJ2-7|TRBD2|-|TRBV28
TGTGCCAGCAGTTTACCCCGGCGGCCTAGCGGGAGTCTCGACGAGCAGTACTTC
CASSLPRRPSGSLDEQYF
>TRBJ1-2|-|-|TRBV28
TGTGCCAGCAGTTCCCCTGGGGATCGACAGCCTGGCTACACCTTC
CASSSPGDRQPGYTF
>TRBJ2-5|-|-|TRBV7-3
TGTGCCAGCAGCGTCGACGGGGGTGCGCTTGTGACCCAGTACTTC
CASSVDGGALVTQYF
>TRBJ1-5|-|-|TRBV21-1
TGTGCCAGCAGCAAAGAGAGAGCAGGCCTGGATAGCAATCAGCCCCAGCATTTT
CASSKERAGLDSNQPQHF
>TRBJ2-5|-|-|TRBV5-1
TGCGCCAGCAGCTCAAGGTCCGGGCAGCAAGAGACCCAGTACTTC
CASSSRSGQQETQYF
>TRBJ2-3|-|-|TRBV5-4
TGTGCCAGCAGCTTGGGTGGCCCGGGAGAGCAGTATTTT
CASSLGGPGEQYF